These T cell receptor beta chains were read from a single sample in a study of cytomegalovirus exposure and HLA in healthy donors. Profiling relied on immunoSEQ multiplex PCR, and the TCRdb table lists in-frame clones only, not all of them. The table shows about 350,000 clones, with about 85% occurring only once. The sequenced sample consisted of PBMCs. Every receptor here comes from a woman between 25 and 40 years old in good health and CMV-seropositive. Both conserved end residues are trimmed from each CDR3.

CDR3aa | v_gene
SVQGAGSYNEQF | TRBV29-1
ASSQEGTGTQETQY | TRBV4-1
ASTSDRPEQF | TRBV5-1
ASSVASGLNEQF | TRBV9
AISPRLAGGEQY | TRBV10-3
ASSVTFYNTYEQY | TRBV5-6
ASSQGNRGYEQY | TRBV5-6
AWADHRGSYEQY | TRBV30
SVGLAVYNEQF | TRBV29-1
ASSRPGASSYNEQF | TRBV4-1
ASSRGESKETQY | TRBV27
ASSLDRDIFNSPLH | TRBV4-3
ASSAAAGGISYEQY | TRBV28
ASSWTDSNTEAF | TRBV11-2
ASSFGSGSHEQY | TRBV13
ASSFYGQGRNEQF | TRBV27
ASSSGYRAPLH | TRBV7-9
ASSPPLDRVPGNTIY | TRBV18
ASRMGLAGTYEQY | TRBV6-5
ASSVDGTPTDTQY | TRBV9